This T cell receptor (beta chain) was recorded in a study of lymphopenia after photon versus proton radiotherapy. Clones were sequenced by immunoSEQ multiplex PCR, and TCRdb holds only the in-frame ones, with some missing. The sample gives about 20,000 clones, 92% of which show up once; approximately 1.7% is in the top ten. The sequencing used peripheral blood, collected from a patient treated with photon-based radiotherapy. The TCR sequence derives from a woman aged 35 to 49 with cholangiocarcinoma.

The CDR3 DNA sequence: TGTGCCAGTAGTGCCACAGGGGATCGCTCACCCCTCCACTTT. This codes for CASSATGDRSPLHF. J is TRBJ1-6 and V is TRBV19, with 7 bases identical to TRBD1. The ends lost 5 bases at V and 10 bases at J; junction bases unmatched: 8. Germline values: CDR1 LNHDA, CDR2 SQIVND (reference sequence). This CDR3 has 14 amino acids.